These T cell receptor beta chains were read from a single sample in a study of T cell repertoires in cytomegalovirus infection. From the reads, TCRdb called clonotypes with MiXCR, one entry per CDR3 protein. The table lists fewer than 200,000 distinct CDR3 sequences, roughly 9% of them singletons. The sample consisted of PBMCs. The receptors come from a human donor in good health (CMV status not recorded). Some clones in this sample may be carry-over from other donors' samples. Each CDR3 is given with its conserved first and last residue. Fields, in order: V gene, clone size, J gene, D gene, CDR3 protein, CDR3 DNA. A D gene is named only where the DNA matches it firmly. Only part of the rows carry a size: once, few, many, or a class if the clone is expanded.

V gene: TRBV29-1
clone size: .
J gene: TRBJ1-2
D gene: .
CDR3 protein: CSVELNYGYTF
CDR3 DNA: TGCAGCGTTGAACTAAATTATGGCTACACCTTC

V gene: TRBV7-6
clone size: .
J gene: TRBJ1-1
D gene: .
CDR3 protein: CASSLGRGAEAFF
CDR3 DNA: TGTGCCAGCAGCTTAGGTCGGGGGGCTGAAGCTTTCTTT

V gene: TRBV5-3
clone size: .
J gene: TRBJ1-3
D gene: .
CDR3 protein: CASSLEEGVGNTIYF
CDR3 DNA: TGTGCCAGCAGCTTGGAGGAAGGCGTGGGAAACACCATATATTTT

V gene: TRBV2
clone size: many
J gene: TRBJ1-4
D gene: TRBD1
CDR3 protein: CASMRTGGLGEKLFF
CDR3 DNA: TGTGCCAGCATGCGCACAGGGGGCTTAGGGGAAAAACTGTTTTTT

V gene: TRBV11-1
clone size: many
J gene: TRBJ2-1
D gene: TRBD2
CDR3 protein: CASSTGTSGSYNEQFF
CDR3 DNA: TGTGCCAGCAGCACGGGGACTAGCGGCTCATACAATGAGCAGTTCTTC

V gene: TRBV28
clone size: many
J gene: TRBJ1-6
D gene: .
CDR3 protein: CASTGRFNSPLHF
CDR3 DNA: TGTGCCAGCACGGGACGGTTTAATTCACCCCTCCACTTT

V gene: TRBV15
clone size: .
J gene: TRBJ2-2
D gene: TRBD2
CDR3 protein: CATSRVEGRAGELFF
CDR3 DNA: TGTGCCACCAGCAGAGTAGAGGGGAGGGCCGGGGAGCTGTTTTTT

V gene: TRBV11-2
clone size: .
J gene: TRBJ1-2
D gene: .
CDR3 protein: CASSLVRAGYGYTF
CDR3 DNA: TGTGCCAGCAGCTTAGTGAGGGCCGGCTATGGCTACACCTTC

V gene: TRBV29-1
clone size: .
J gene: TRBJ2-5
D gene: .
CDR3 protein: CSVEKEGRGETQYF
CDR3 DNA: TGCAGCGTCGAAAAAGAGGGACGGGGAGAGACCCAGTACTTC

V gene: TRBV28
clone size: many
J gene: TRBJ1-5
D gene: .
CDR3 protein: CASSLGGGVNQPQHF
CDR3 DNA: TGTGCCAGCAGTCTTGGGGGCGGGGTCAATCAGCCCCAGCATTTT

V gene: TRBV7-8
clone size: many
J gene: TRBJ2-1
D gene: .
CDR3 protein: CASSGNEQFF
CDR3 DNA: TGTGCCAGCAGCGGCAATGAGCAGTTCTTC

V gene: TRBV7-2
clone size: many
J gene: TRBJ1-2
D gene: .
CDR3 protein: CASSYGTGNYGYTF
CDR3 DNA: TGTGCCAGCAGCTATGGGACGGGTAACTATGGCTACACCTTC

V gene: TRBV12-5
clone size: few
J gene: TRBJ2-7
D gene: TRBD2
CDR3 protein: CASGFYGTSGRPTYYEQYF
CDR3 DNA: TGTGCTAGTGGTTTCTACGGGACTAGCGGGAGGCCAACCTACTACGAGCAGTACTTC

V gene: TRBV6-2/TRBV6-3
clone size: few
J gene: TRBJ2-3
D gene: TRBD2
CDR3 protein: CASSYSFQREASTDTQYF
CDR3 DNA: TGTGCCAGCAGTTACTCATTCCAGCGGGAGGCAAGCACAGATACGCAGTATTTT

V gene: TRBV20-1
clone size: many
J gene: TRBJ2-1
D gene: TRBD2
CDR3 protein: CSARLAGASYNEQFF
CDR3 DNA: TGCAGTGCTAGGCTAGCGGGGGCCTCCTACAATGAGCAGTTCTTC

V gene: TRBV30
clone size: .
J gene: TRBJ2-2
D gene: .
CDR3 protein: CAWGRRTGELFF
CDR3 DNA: TGTGCCTGGGGCCGACGCACCGGGGAGCTGTTTTTT

V gene: TRBV18
clone size: .
J gene: TRBJ2-6
D gene: TRBD1
CDR3 protein: CASSPEQGESGANVLTF
CDR3 DNA: TGTGCCAGCTCACCGGAACAGGGGGAGTCTGGGGCCAACGTCCTGACTTTC

V gene: TRBV6-2/TRBV6-3
clone size: few
J gene: TRBJ2-1
D gene: .
CDR3 protein: CASSPLLAYNEQFF
CDR3 DNA: TGTGCCAGCAGCCCCTTACTAGCCTACAATGAGCAGTTCTTC

V gene: TRBV28
clone size: many
J gene: TRBJ1-1
D gene: .
CDR3 protein: CASSLGDHDTEAFF
CDR3 DNA: TGTGCCAGCAGTTTAGGGGATCACGACACTGAAGCTTTCTTT

V gene: TRBV28
clone size: many
J gene: TRBJ1-1
D gene: .
CDR3 protein: CASSNYQGALIF
CDR3 DNA: TGTGCCAGCAGTAATTACCAAGGGGCCCTTATCTTT

V gene: TRBV13
clone size: once
J gene: TRBJ1-2
D gene: .
CDR3 protein: CASSLRGDYGYIF
CDR3 DNA: TGTGCCAGCAGCTTGAGAGGGGACTATGGCTACATCTTC

V gene: TRBV6-2/TRBV6-3
clone size: many
J gene: TRBJ2-1
D gene: TRBD2
CDR3 protein: CASSYPRTSGYNEQFF
CDR3 DNA: TGTGCCAGCAGTTACCCCCGGACTAGCGGATACAATGAGCAGTTCTTC

V gene: TRBV4-3
clone size: few
J gene: TRBJ1-3
D gene: .
CDR3 protein: CASSQGRGLNRNTIYF
CDR3 DNA: TGCGCCAGCAGCCAAGGCCGGGGGCTAAATAGAAACACCATATATTTT

V gene: TRBV6-5
clone size: .
J gene: TRBJ2-1
D gene: .
CDR3 protein: CASKLGRSSYNEQFF
CDR3 DNA: TGTGCCTCAAAGCTAGGACGGAGCTCCTACAATGAGCAGTTCTTC

V gene: TRBV20-1
clone size: many
J gene: TRBJ2-7
D gene: .
CDR3 protein: CSARSGAVIEQYF
CDR3 DNA: TGCAGTGCTAGATCAGGGGCTGTAATCGAGCAGTACTTC

V gene: TRBV7-2
clone size: many
J gene: TRBJ2-5
D gene: .
CDR3 protein: CASRLQETQYF
CDR3 DNA: TGTGCCAGCAGATTACAAGAGACCCAGTACTTC

V gene: TRBV7-9
clone size: many
J gene: TRBJ1-2
D gene: .
CDR3 protein: CASSHLQGPGAYGYTF
CDR3 DNA: TGTGCCAGCAGCCACCTACAGGGACCGGGTGCCTATGGCTACACCTTC

V gene: TRBV5-1
clone size: many
J gene: TRBJ2-3
D gene: .
CDR3 protein: CASSLGGQKGDTQYF
CDR3 DNA: TGCGCCAGCAGCTTGGGGGGCCAGAAGGGAGATACGCAGTATTTT

V gene: TRBV11-3
clone size: many
J gene: TRBJ1-1
D gene: .
CDR3 protein: CASSLIGATEAFF
CDR3 DNA: TGTGCCAGCAGCTTAATAGGGGCTACTGAAGCTTTCTTT

V gene: TRBV5-1
clone size: few
J gene: TRBJ1-1
D gene: .
CDR3 protein: CASSLDRRSGEAFF
CDR3 DNA: TGCGCCAGCAGCTTGGACAGGAGGAGTGGTGAAGCTTTCTTT

V gene: TRBV6-2/TRBV6-3
clone size: many
J gene: TRBJ1-3
D gene: .
CDR3 protein: CASSYDRPSGNTIYF
CDR3 DNA: TGTGCCAGCAGCTACGACAGACCCTCTGGAAACACCATATATTTT

V gene: TRBV27
clone size: many
J gene: TRBJ1-5
D gene: .
CDR3 protein: CATRGSGGQPQHF
CDR3 DNA: TGTGCCACCAGAGGTAGTGGAGGGCAGCCCCAGCATTTT

V gene: TRBV19
clone size: .
J gene: TRBJ1-5
D gene: .
CDR3 protein: CASSMKGYQPQHF
CDR3 DNA: TGTGCCAGTAGTATGAAAGGTTATCAGCCCCAGCATTTT

V gene: TRBV6-1
clone size: many
J gene: TRBJ2-5
D gene: TRBD2
CDR3 protein: CASRSSGLYPETQYF
CDR3 DNA: TGTGCCAGCCGATCTAGCGGCCTATACCCAGAGACCCAGTACTTC

V gene: TRBV27
clone size: .
J gene: TRBJ2-7
D gene: .
CDR3 protein: CASRGFEYEQYF
CDR3 DNA: TGTGCCAGCAGAGGTTTCGAGTACGAGCAGTACTTC

V gene: TRBV13
clone size: few
J gene: TRBJ2-2
D gene: TRBD1
CDR3 protein: CASSIDRDVELFF
CDR3 DNA: TGTGCCAGCAGCATTGACAGGGATGTAGAGCTGTTTTTT

V gene: TRBV24-1
clone size: many
J gene: TRBJ2-1
D gene: TRBD2
CDR3 protein: CATSVSGRENNEQFF
CDR3 DNA: TGTGCCACCAGTGTCAGCGGGAGGGAAAACAATGAGCAGTTCTTC

V gene: TRBV6-2/TRBV6-3
clone size: many
J gene: TRBJ2-1
D gene: .
CDR3 protein: CASSLRPRGNEQFF
CDR3 DNA: TGTGCCAGCAGCCTTCGGCCCCGGGGGAATGAGCAGTTCTTC

V gene: TRBV7-9
clone size: many
J gene: TRBJ1-1
D gene: .
CDR3 protein: CASSLGWTEAFF
CDR3 DNA: TGTGCCAGCAGCCTTGGGTGGACTGAAGCTTTCTTT

V gene: TRBV12-3/TRBV12-4
clone size: many
J gene: TRBJ2-6
D gene: .
CDR3 protein: CASRGTRGLVAGANVLTF
CDR3 DNA: TGTGCCAGCAGGGGAACCAGGGGCCTCGTAGCTGGGGCCAACGTCCTGACTTTC

V gene: TRBV28
clone size: .
J gene: TRBJ2-3
D gene: .
CDR3 protein: CASTGDTQYF
CDR3 DNA: TGTGCCAGCACAGGAGATACGCAGTATTTT

V gene: TRBV6-1
clone size: many
J gene: TRBJ1-6
D gene: .
CDR3 protein: CASSPRDLYSPLHF
CDR3 DNA: TGTGCCAGCAGTCCACGGGACTTATATTCACCCCTCCACTTT

V gene: TRBV5-6
clone size: few
J gene: TRBJ1-2
D gene: .
CDR3 protein: CASSEAGPRYTF
CDR3 DNA: TGTGCCAGCAGCGAAGCCGGGCCCCGCTACACCTTC

V gene: TRBV27
clone size: few
J gene: TRBJ2-2
D gene: .
CDR3 protein: CASSLSGFTGELFF
CDR3 DNA: TGTGCCAGCAGTTTGTCGGGGTTCACCGGGGAGCTGTTTTTT

V gene: TRBV29-1
clone size: .
J gene: TRBJ2-1
D gene: .
CDR3 protein: CSGGRSWGYNEQFF
CDR3 DNA: TGCAGCGGCGGGCGCTCCTGGGGCTACAATGAGCAGTTCTTC

V gene: TRBV7-8
clone size: many
J gene: TRBJ1-1
D gene: .
CDR3 protein: CASSLGPSEEAFF
CDR3 DNA: TGTGCCAGCAGCTTAGGACCTTCGGAGGAAGCTTTCTTT